This TCR beta chain derives from a study of cytomegalovirus exposure and HLA in healthy donors. PCR amplification relied on 60 Vbeta primers (plus 13 Jbeta primers). Only in-frame clones appear in the TCRdb table, and some are missing; sequencing was by immunoSEQ multiplex PCR. The sample holds some 80,000 clones, 78% seen once. Sequencing used PBMCs. The TCR originated in a man between 35 and 55 years old in good health and CMV-seronegative.

The CDR3 sequence is CASSQEGQVRSGNTIYF. Here the CDR3 DNA reads TGCGCCAGCAGCCAGGAGGGACAGGTCCGCTCTGGAAACACCATATATTTT. The chain has TRBV4-1 and TRBJ1-3; 8 bases are a match to TRBD1. The CDR3 consists of 17 residues. Trimming at V came to 3 bases and at J to 0 bases, leaving 7 bases not matched to a gene. Germline V gene lookup returns CDR1 MGHRA and CDR2 YSYEKL.